The clone carrying this TCR beta chain was observed a handful of times. In TCRdb, the RT-PCR reads were re-called with MiXCR into one record per CDR3 protein. The sample lists 70,000 to 100,000 distinct CDR3 sequences, roughly 4.9% occurring once. The sample belongs to a study of patients and donors after allogeneic stem cell transplantation. V was clipped by 1 base and J by 8 bases, with 5 bases between them. CDR3 length: 10 amino acids. Germline V gene data show CDR1 as DFQATT and CDR2 as SNEGSKA (reference sequence). The chain carries TRBV20-1 and TRBJ2-5, with D unresolved. The source is a human donor who was either an allogeneic HSCT recipient or a stem cell or donor lymphocyte infusion donor (not recorded which). It is not recorded whose cells these are; they may come from a transplant donor. The specimen sequenced was blood, either unsorted or a sorted T cell fraction (not recorded which). For the CDR3, the DNA is TGCAGTGCTAGAGCCAGTACCCAGTACTTC. As protein: CSARASTQYF.